One sample yielded the 19 T cell receptor beta chains listed below, sequenced in a study of blood T cells in healthy people across ages. Using a J-beta primer mix together with a sample-barcoded 5' primer, a second PCR was run for about 7 to 12 cycles. TCRdb reanalysed the 5' RACE reads using MiXCR and keeps one entry per CDR3 protein. The data contain 1.5 million to 2 million distinct CDR3 sequences, 25% to 30% of them singletons. Input material: blood. The receptors were gathered from a woman aged 25 to 39 in good health.

This clonotype turned up a few times. V gene TRBV5-1 combines with J gene TRBJ2-1; 16 bases map to TRBD2. Looked up from germline, CDR1 is SGHRS and CDR2 is YFSETQ. The CDR3 is 17 amino acids. J lost 8 bases, V lost 2 bases, and 7 bases had no gene match. CDR3 nucleotides: TGCGCCAGCAGCTTAATGGGACTAGCGGGAGGGTCGGATGAGCAGTTCTTC. Translated: CASSLMGLAGGSDEQFF. Together with reference TRBV5-1 and TRBJ2-1, the CDR3 gives the full variable domain: KAGVTQTPRYLIKTRGQQVTLSCSPISGHRSVSWYQQTPGQGLQFLFEYFSETQRNKGNFPGRFSGRQFSNSRSEMNVSTLELGDSALYLCASSLMGLAGGSDEQFFGPGTRLTVL.

V gene TRBV7-9 combines with J gene TRBJ1-2, with D maybe TRBD1 (5 bases). The CDR3 covers 15 residues. Germline loops: CDR1 SEHNR, CDR2 FQNEAQ (reference sequence). Trimming removed 1 base from V and 5 bases from J, with 14 bases in between. The CDR3 protein is CASSLEGQGSYGYTF. In nucleotides, the CDR3 is TGTGCCAGCAGCTTAGAAGGGCAGGGATCGTATGGCTACACCTTC.

In its sample, this clonotype was seen a few times. The V call is TRBV10-3, the J call TRBJ2-1; 12 bases are a match to TRBD2. The CDR3 is made up of 16 amino acids. Germline V gives CDR1 ENHRY, CDR2 SYGVKD. V gave up 6 bases and J gave up 4 bases; unmatched junction bases: 7. In nucleotides, the CDR3 is TGTGCCATCAGCAAGTTACTAGCGGGAGGTTACAATGAGCAGTTCTTC. It is translated as CAISKLLAGGYNEQFF.

CDR3: CASRGQADSPLHF. DNA of the CDR3: TGTGCCAGCAGGGGGCAGGCGGATTCACCCCTCCACTTT. The chain combines TRBV2 with TRBJ1-6; D is perhaps TRBD1 (5 bases). The CDR3 totals 13 residues. The germline V gene has CDR1 SNHLY and CDR2 FYNNEI. The ends were cut back, 6 bases at V and 8 bases at J, with 11 bases in the middle.

This chain connects TRBV7-6 to TRBJ2-5, with a possible D match to TRBD1 (5 bases). V dropped 8 bases and J dropped 2 bases, with 12 bases sitting between them. Germline CDR1 reads SGHVS; CDR2 reads FNYEAQ. The CDR3 runs 13 residues. The CDR3 nucleotides are TGTGCCAGCTCAGGGATCGTTCAAGAGACCCAGTACTTC. Its translation: CASSGIVQETQYF. The variable domain in full, completed from reference TRBV7-6 and TRBJ2-5, reads GAGVSQSPRYKVTKRGQDVALRCDPISGHVSLYWYRQALGQGPEFLTYFNYEAQQDKSGLPNDRFSAERPEGSISTLTIQRTEQRDSAMYRCASSGIVQETQYFGPGTRLLVL.

This chain links TRBV7-2 with TRBJ2-1, with D maybe TRBD2 (5 bases). CDR1 is SGHTA and CDR2 is FQGNSA in the germline V gene. Trimming pared 4 bases from V and 5 bases from J, leaving 12 bases between. The CDR3 runs to 14 residues. The CDR3 reads CASSSYRGNNEQFF. The CDR3 coding sequence is TGTGCCAGCAGCTCCTACCGGGGAAACAATGAGCAGTTCTTC. Using reference TRBV7-2 and TRBJ2-1 for the parts outside the CDR3, the full variable domain is GAGVSQSPSNKVTEKGKDVELRCDPISGHTALYWYRQSLGQGLEFLIYFQGNSAPDKSGLPSDRFSAERTGGSVSTLTIQRTQQEDSAVYLCASSSYRGNNEQFFGPGTRLTVL.

The chain links TRBV2 to TRBJ2-1, with 7 nucleotides matching TRBD2. Per germline, CDR1 SNHLY and CDR2 FYNNEI. With 8 bases clipped from V and 1 base from J, the junction kept 5 bases outside the gene matches. This CDR3 is built from 14 residues. The CDR3 nucleotides read TGTGCCAGCGGGGGGGGTGAATCCTACAATGAGCAGTTCTTC. It is translated as CASGGGESYNEQFF.

In the case of this clonotype: A much larger clone sits a single nucleotide away, making a read error possible. The genes are TRBV4-2 and TRBJ1-2; D may be TRBD1 (5 bases). The V and J ends lost 4 bases and 0 bases respectively, with 12 bases between them. Germline values: CDR1 LGHNA, CDR2 YNFKEQ. The CDR3 extends over 15 amino acids. CDR3 in amino acids: CASSPGRGANYGYTF. The CDR3 DNA follows: TGTGCCAGCAGCCCGGGACGGGGTGCTAACTATGGCTACACCTTC.

This clonotype was counted many times. The V call is TRBV6-4, the J call TRBJ2-1; 10 bases line up with TRBD1. This CDR3 is 15 amino acids long. Germline V gene lookup returns CDR1 MRHNA and CDR2 SNTAGT. V shed 8 bases and J 2 bases; nucleotides not matched to a gene: 6. The CDR3 reads CASLPTGGPYNEQFF. Written as DNA, the CDR3 is TGTGCCAGCCTCCCGACAGGGGGCCCCTACAATGAGCAGTTCTTC.

Only a few counts were recorded for this clonotype. The chain couples TRBV7-2 to TRBJ2-1; TRBD2 matches 7 bases. Germline CDR1 and CDR2: SGHTA and FQGNSA. Trimming at V came to 4 bases and at J to 6 bases, leaving 6 bases not matched to a gene. The CDR3 extends over 14 amino acids. CDR3 sequence reads: CASSYRTGGNEQFF. The CDR3 coding sequence is TGTGCCAGCAGCTACCGGACGGGGGGCAATGAGCAGTTCTTC.

The chain links TRBV21-1 to TRBJ2-5; the table's TRBD2 call for D was not verified on the DNA. TRBV21-1 is classified as a pseudogene. This CDR3 contains 17 residues. The CDR3 DNA sequence: TGTGCCAGCAGCAAAGTTCTTAGCGGGAGTAACCTAGAGACCCAGTACTTC. Its translation is CASSKVLSGSNLETQYF.

V is TRBV28 and J is TRBJ2-3, with D uncertain. Germline assignment: CDR1 MDHEN and CDR2 SYDVKM. The V and J ends lost 11 bases and 9 bases respectively, with 18 bases between them. The length of the CDR3 is 12 residues. CDR3 region: CACQTRPSTQYF. The CDR3 DNA is TGTGCCTGTCAGACCCGGCCCTCGACGCAGTATTTT.

The rearrangement joins TRBV4-1 to TRBJ1-4, with D maybe TRBD1 (6 bases). Trimming stripped 3 bases from V and 0 bases from J, with 14 bases between. The CDR3 runs 17 residues. Germline loops: CDR1 MGHRA, CDR2 YSYEKL. CDR3 sequence: CASSHVGQGTTNEKLFF. In nucleotides, the CDR3 is TGCGCCAGCAGCCATGTAGGGCAGGGGACAACTAATGAAAAACTGTTTTTT.

The chain links TRBV20-1 to TRBJ2-5; D is unclear. Trimming pared 1 base from V and 2 bases from J, leaving 20 bases between. The germline V gene encodes CDR1 DFQATT and CDR2 SNEGSKA (reference sequence). This CDR3 comprises 17 residues. The CDR3 spells CSARGGRARRYQETQYF. CDR3 coding DNA: TGCAGTGCTAGAGGGGGTCGAGCGAGAAGATATCAAGAGACCCAGTACTTC.

This clonotype came up many times. CDR3 loop: CASSLFGGDTQYF. CDR3 nucleotide sequence: TGTGCCAGCAGCTTGTTCGGGGGAGATACGCAGTATTTT. V is TRBV5-5 and J is TRBJ2-3; perhaps TRBD2 as D (6 bases). This CDR3 contains 13 residues. CDR1 SGHKS and CDR2 YYEKEE come from the germline V gene (reference sequence). V lost 1 base, J lost 5 bases, and 8 bases lay in between.

The chain recombines TRBV27 with TRBJ2-5, with D possibly being TRBD2 (5 bases). V dropped 10 bases and J dropped 5 bases, with 20 bases sitting between them. The CDR3 extends over 14 amino acids. Germline lookup yields CDR1 MNHEY and CDR2 SMNVEV (reference sequence). CDR3 coding DNA: TGTGCCACCAAATCCCTTAGAGGGAACGAGACCCAGTACTTC. Translated, it gives CATKSLRGNETQYF.

The rearrangement joins TRBV7-2 to TRBJ2-3, with D possibly being TRBD2 (6 bases). The V gene lost 4 bases and the J gene lost 2 bases, with 19 bases spanning the gap. In germline, CDR1 is SGHTA, CDR2 FQGNSA. This CDR3 has 17 amino acids. In nucleotides, the CDR3 is TGTGCCAGCAGCTCCTACTACATTAGCGGTAACACAGATACGCAGTATTTT. Translation: CASSSYYISGNTDTQYF.

This clonotype has at least ten counts. CDR3 residues: CASSLAEGNYNEQFF. The CDR3 DNA reads TGTGCCAGCAGTTTAGCGGAGGGGAACTACAATGAGCAGTTCTTC. V is TRBV27 and J is TRBJ2-1; D perhaps matches TRBD2 (6 bases). Trimming stripped 2 bases from V and 3 bases from J, with 11 bases between. There are 15 residues in the CDR3. Germline CDR1 MNHEY, CDR2 SMNVEV (reference sequence).

The rearrangement joins TRBV20-1 to TRBJ2-7; 8 positions agree with TRBD2. The trim removed 3 bases at V and 4 bases at J, leaving 8 bases unmatched. Germline loops: CDR1 DFQATT, CDR2 SNEGSKA (reference sequence). The CDR3 is 14 residues long. The CDR3 protein is CSASTGLALYEQYF. CDR3 nucleotide sequence: TGCAGTGCTAGCACCGGACTAGCACTGTACGAGCAGTACTTC.